This is a list of T cell receptor beta chains from one sample in a study of blood T cell repertoires in COVID-19. Produced via immunoSEQ multiplex PCR; TCRdb's table is partial and in-frame only. The sample holds some 450,000 clones, roughly 89% seen once. The sequenced sample consisted of peripheral blood. These receptors all come from a man between 18 and 29 years old with COVID-19, enrolled during active disease. CDR3s include the opening cysteine and the closing phenylalanine or tryptophan. D genes are given only for firm matches. Clone size is shown for a subset of rows, as once, few, many or a class of expanded clone.

d_gene	abundance	len	v_gene	j_gene	CDR3aa	CDR3nt
TRBD1	.	19	TRBV27	TRBJ2-6	CASSPWRGQGVAGANVLTF	TGTGCCAGCAGCCCTTGGCGGGGACAGGGGGTGGCTGGGGCCAACGTCCTGACTTTC
.	.	14	TRBV11-2	TRBJ2-7	CASSSRVQNYEQYF	TGTGCCAGCAGCTCCCGGGTCCAAAACTACGAGCAGTACTTC
.	once	15	TRBV27	TRBJ2-1	CATVAVLPSYNEQFF	TGTGCCACCGTAGCGGTTTTGCCGTCCTACAATGAGCAGTTCTTC
TRBD2	.	15	TRBV10-3	TRBJ2-3	CAISEREGGTDTQYF	TGTGCCATCAGTGAGCGGGAGGGGGGCACAGATACGCAGTATTTT
TRBD1	.	14	TRBV18	TRBJ2-5	CASSPDRFIETQYF	TGTGCCAGCTCACCGGACAGGTTTATAGAGACCCAGTACTTC
.	.	11	TRBV10-2	TRBJ2-7	CASTGSYEQYF	TGCGCCAGCACAGGGTCTTACGAGCAGTACTTC
TRBD1	.	14	TRBV10-1	TRBJ2-1	CASSEGGQNNEQFF	TGCGCCAGCAGTGAGGGGGGACAGAACAATGAGCAGTTCTTC
.	.	16	TRBV6-1	TRBJ2-7	CASSEAPRAQAREQYF	TGTGCCAGCAGTGAAGCCCCCAGGGCCCAAGCACGGGAGCAGTACTTC
.	.	11	TRBV29-1	TRBJ2-7	CSVRSGYEQYF	TGCAGCGTTCGGTCAGGGTACGAGCAGTACTTC
.	few	15	TRBV4-2	TRBJ1-6	CASSQEWGGNSPLHF	TGTGCCAGCAGCCAAGAATGGGGGGGGAATTCACCCCTCCACTTT
.	once	14	TRBV28	TRBJ1-2	CASSLGGADYGYTF	TGTGCCAGCAGTTTAGGAGGGGCCGACTATGGCTACACCTTC
.	.	11	TRBV9	TRBJ2-1	CASSASNEQFF	TGTGCCAGCAGCGCTTCCAATGAGCAGTTCTTC
.	few	13	TRBV12-3/TRBV12-4	TRBJ1-2	CASSLGGFGGYTF	TGTGCCAGCAGTTTGGGGGGTTTCGGCGGCTACACCTTC
TRBD1	.	14	TRBV11-2	TRBJ2-7	CASSSGTGGYEQYF	TGTGCCAGCAGCTCCGGGACAGGGGGTTACGAGCAGTACTTC
.	.	13	TRBV11-2	TRBJ2-3	CASSPPVTDTQYF	TGTGCCAGCAGCCCCCCCGTAACAGATACGCAGTATTTT
.	.	12	TRBV4-2	TRBJ2-2	CASSQDSGELFF	TGTGCCAGCAGCCAAGACAGTGGGGAGCTGTTTTTT
.	.	14	TRBV7-8	TRBJ1-1	CASSGGPVATEAFF	TGTGCCAGCAGCGGAGGCCCGGTCGCCACTGAAGCTTTCTTT
.	.	15	TRBV19	TRBJ1-4	CASTLRGRTNEKLFF	TGTGCCAGTACCCTCCGGGGAAGGACTAATGAAAAACTGTTTTTT
TRBD2	.	15	TRBV4-1	TRBJ2-5	CASSQRVAGQETQYF	TGCGCCAGCAGCCAACGCGTAGCGGGACAAGAGACCCAGTACTTC
.	.	10	TRBV6-5	TRBJ2-2	CATYTGELFF	TGTGCCACCTACACCGGGGAGCTGTTTTTT
TRBD1	.	16	TRBV6-6	TRBJ1-1	CASRVQGATGNTEAFF	TGTGCCAGCAGGGTCCAGGGGGCTACGGGGAACACTGAAGCTTTCTTT
TRBD1	.	15	TRBV13	TRBJ1-3	CASSFLDRSGNTIYF	TGTGCCAGCAGCTTCTTGGACAGGTCTGGAAACACCATATATTTT
TRBD1	.	14	TRBV24-1	TRBJ2-5	CATSDMGQGETQYF	TGTGCCACCAGTGATATGGGACAGGGGGAGACCCAGTACTTC
.	.	17	TRBV11-2	TRBJ1-1	CASSLLYREGSNTEAFF	TGTGCCAGCAGCTTACTTTACAGGGAGGGTAGTAACACTGAAGCTTTCTTT
TRBD1	.	13	TRBV15	TRBJ2-7	CATSRDRGYEQYF	TGTGCCACCAGCAGGGACAGGGGGTACGAGCAGTACTTC
.	.	13	TRBV3-1/TRBV3-2	TRBJ1-5	CASSQSTDQPQHF	TGTGCCAGCAGCCAATCGACAGATCAGCCCCAGCATTTT
TRBD2	.	12	TRBV2	TRBJ2-7	CASGGGLGEQYF	TGTGCCAGCGGCGGGGGATTGGGCGAGCAGTACTTC
.	.	13	TRBV27	TRBJ2-5	CASSSHLVSTQYF	TGTGCCAGCAGTTCCCACTTGGTTTCGACCCAGTACTTC
.	.	15	TRBV12-2	TRBJ1-2	CASRLDGGGTYGYTF	TGTGCAAGTCGCTTAGATGGCGGGGGTACCTATGGCTACACCTTC
.	.	17	TRBV5-5	TRBJ1-3	CASSAQSPDFSGNTIYF	TGTGCCAGCAGCGCGCAAAGCCCGGACTTCTCTGGAAACACCATATATTTT
.	.	13	TRBV12-3/TRBV12-4	TRBJ1-5	CASGGGIDQPQHF	TGTGCCAGCGGGGGGGGGATTGATCAGCCCCAGCATTTT
TRBD1	.	17	TRBV7-9	TRBJ1-2	CASSPTLAGQPTYGYTF	TGTGCCAGCAGCCCCACCCTCGCGGGACAGCCAACATATGGCTACACCTTC
TRBD2	.	16	TRBV3-1/TRBV3-2	TRBJ2-7	CASSQASGGSSYEQYF	TGTGCCAGCAGCCAAGCTAGCGGGGGAAGCTCCTACGAGCAGTACTTC
.	.	16	TRBV7-6	TRBJ2-3	CASSNRPGSGSDTQYF	TGTGCCAGCAGCAACAGGCCGGGCTCGGGCTCAGATACGCAGTATTTT